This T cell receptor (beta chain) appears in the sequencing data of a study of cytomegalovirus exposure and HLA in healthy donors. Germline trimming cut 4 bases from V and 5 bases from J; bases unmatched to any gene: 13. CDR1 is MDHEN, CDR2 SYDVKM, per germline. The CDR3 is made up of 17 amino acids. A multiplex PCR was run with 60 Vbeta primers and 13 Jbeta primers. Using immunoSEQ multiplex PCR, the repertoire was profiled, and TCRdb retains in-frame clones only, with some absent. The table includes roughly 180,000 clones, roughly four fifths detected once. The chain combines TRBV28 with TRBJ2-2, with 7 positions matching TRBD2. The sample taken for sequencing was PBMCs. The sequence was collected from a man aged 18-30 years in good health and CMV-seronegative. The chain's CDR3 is CASSSPQGGSETGELFF. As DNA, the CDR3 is TGTGCCAGCAGTTCGCCCCAGGGCGGGAGCGAAACCGGGGAGCTGTTTTTT.